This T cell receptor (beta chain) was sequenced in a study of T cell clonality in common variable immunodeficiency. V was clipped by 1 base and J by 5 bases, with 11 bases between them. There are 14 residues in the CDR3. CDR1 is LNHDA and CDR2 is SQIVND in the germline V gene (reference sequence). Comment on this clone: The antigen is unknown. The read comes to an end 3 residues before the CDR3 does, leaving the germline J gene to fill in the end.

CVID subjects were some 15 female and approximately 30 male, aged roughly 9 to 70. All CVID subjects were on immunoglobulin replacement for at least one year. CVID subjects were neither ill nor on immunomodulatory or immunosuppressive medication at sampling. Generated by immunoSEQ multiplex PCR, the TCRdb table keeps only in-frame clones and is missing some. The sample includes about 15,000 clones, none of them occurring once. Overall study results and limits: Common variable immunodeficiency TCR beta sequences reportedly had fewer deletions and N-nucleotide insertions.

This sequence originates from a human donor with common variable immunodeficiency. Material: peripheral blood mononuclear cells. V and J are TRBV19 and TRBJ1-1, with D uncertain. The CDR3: CASSIGPERTEAFF. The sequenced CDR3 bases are TGTGCCAGTAGTATAGGCCCCGAGCGGACTGAA. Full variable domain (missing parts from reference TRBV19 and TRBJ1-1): DGGITQSPKYLFRKEGQNVTLSCEQNLNHDAMYWYRQDPGQGLRLIYYSQIVNDFQKGDIAEGYSVSREKKESFPLTVTSAQKNPTAFYLCASSIGPERTEAFFGQGTRLTVV.